This T cell receptor beta chain was profiled in a study of memory CD4+ T cells and cytomegalovirus serostatus. In the source study's methods: Out-of-frame sequences were removed, leaving about 2.2 million distinct TCRbeta sequences. Measured with immunoSEQ multiplex PCR; TCRdb has only the in-frame clones, and not every one. The V and J calls and clone size were taken over from that table, and D and trimming were inferred from the DNA. The data contain approximately 23,000 clones, approximately 75% of them seen just once; the ten biggest clones take up 1%. Study-wide findings and caveats: Median bootstrapped AUC for CMV status was around 0.95 originally, about 0.9 US-trained. CD4+ memory repertoires contained about two fifths of the roughly 160 reported CMV TCRbeta sequences.

Germline assignment: CDR1 MNHEY and CDR2 SVGAGI. Trimming took 8 bases from V and 4 from J; bases not matched to a gene: 3. The CDR3 is made up of 12 amino acids. Single viable CD3+CD4+CD8-CD45RO+ cells were sorted as the memory CD4+ T cells. Total CD4+ T cells were enriched by CD4 positive selection. As to this clone: The target antigen is unknown.

Sequenced input: memory CD4+ T cells from blood. This receptor was taken from an adult in good health and CMV-seronegative. The rearrangement links TRBV6-5 to TRBJ1-1, with 8 bases identical to TRBD1. The CDR3 DNA reads TGTGCCAGCGCTGACAGGGGCACTGAAGCTTTCTTT. Its translation: CASADRGTEAFF.